This TCR beta chain was sequenced for a study of T cells in tuberculosis. Method: immunoSEQ multiplex PCR; TCRdb's copy keeps in-frame clones and lacks some. The data show about 24,000 clones, around 95% seen once. The sequence was obtained from a donor aged 10-29 years with latent tuberculosis or without tuberculosis infection. The sequenced sample was PBMCs.

Here the CDR3 reads CASRKSRGGLGAEAFF. DNA of the CDR3: TGTGCCAGCAGAAAATCCCGGGGGGGGCTGGGTGCTGAAGCTTTCTTT. The rearrangement joins TRBV2 to TRBJ1-1, with a tentative D call TRBD1 (6 bases). V dropped 6 bases and J dropped 6 bases, with 23 bases sitting between them. Germline loops: CDR1 SNHLY, CDR2 FYNNEI. The CDR3 runs to 16 residues.